This T cell receptor (beta chain) was recovered during a study of blood T cell repertoires in COVID-19. Study overall: Both acute and convalescent COVID-19 samples were obtained from the United States, Italy and Spain.

Germline CDR1 SQVTM, CDR2 ANQGSEA. V shed 4 bases and J shed 3 bases, with 6 bases lying between them. The CDR3 is 12 amino acids. Original processing notes: Estimated nucleated cell counts came from reference gene primer amplification. The protocol was immunoSEQ multiplex PCR, while the TCRdb copy is restricted to in-frame clones and leaves out a portion. V and J calls and clone size come straight from that table; D and trimming were deduced from the DNA. Of 150,000 to 200,000 clones detected, roughly four fifths appear once; the ten largest clones hold 6% to 8%. The receptor's source is an older woman with COVID-19, enrolled during active disease. Input material: peripheral blood. The chain uses TRBV29-1 and TRBJ2-2; D is ambiguous. This CDR3 is CSVAVDTGELFF. The CDR3 bases are TGCAGCGTTGCGGTAGACACCGGGGAGCTGTTTTTT.